These 11 T cell receptor beta chains originate from one sample sequenced in a study of beta chain features in type 1 diabetes. Reverse transcribing all isolated RNA meant expressed TCRB transcripts were sequenced. Clones were read by immunoSEQ multiplex PCR, and TCRdb kept only the in-frame ones, dropping some. The top ten hold over 0.1% of the sample, which has 500,000 to 650,000 clones, around 12% seen once. The antigens these receptors bind are not known. Study-wide results and limits: All four CD4+ subsets from Type 1 diabetes patients carried moderately but significantly shorter TCRB CDR3s.

The sample was naive CD4+ T cells from blood. The receptors come from a man aged 25 to 40 with type 1 diabetes.

The chain employs TRBV13 and TRBJ1-5, with TRBD1 identical over 9 bases. There are 18 residues in the CDR3. The germline gives CDR1 PRHDT, CDR2 FYEKMQ (reference sequence). With 1 base clipped from V and 1 base from J, the junction kept 8 bases outside the gene matches. DNA of the CDR3: TGTGCCAGCAGCTTAGATCGGAAGGACAGGGGAAGCAATCAGCCCCAGCATTTT. Protein: CASSLDRKDRGSNQPQHF.

This clone occurred a few times. The chain recombines TRBV9 with TRBJ2-5; D is possibly TRBD1 or TRBD2 (5 bases each). The germline V and J ends were trimmed by 2 bases and 5 bases, with 13 bases remaining between them. This CDR3 has 14 residues. Germline CDR1 and CDR2: SGDLS and YYNGEE. For the CDR3, the DNA is TGTGCCAGCAGCGTGGGGACCATAGGGGAGACCCAGTACTTC. It translates to CASSVGTIGETQYF. The complete variable domain, with remaining parts taken from reference TRBV9 and TRBJ2-5, reads DSGVTQTPKHLITATGQRVTLRCSPRSGDLSVYWYQQSLDQGLQFLIQYYNGEERAKGNILERFSAQQFPDLHSELNLSSLELGDSALYFCASSVGTIGETQYFGPGTRLLVL.

V usage is TRBV28 and J usage is TRBJ1-6; D unresolved. This CDR3 spans 15 amino acids. V shed 7 bases and J shed 7 bases, with 17 bases lying between them. Germline V gene lookup returns CDR1 MDHEN and CDR2 SYDVKM. CDR3 DNA sequence: TGTGCCAGCACCGAAACGAGGGAACCGAATTCACCCCTCCACTTT. It translates to CASTETREPNSPLHF.

V and J are TRBV11-2 and TRBJ1-2, with a tentative D call TRBD1 (5 bases). V was clipped by 1 base and J by 1 base, with 16 bases between them. The CDR3 totals 17 residues. From germline, CDR1 is SGHAT and CDR2 FQNNGV. CDR3 DNA sequence: TGTGCCAGCAGCTTAGTGGCAGGGTCTCTCATTAACTATGGCTACACCTTC. It codes for CASSLVAGSLINYGYTF.

This rearrangement joins TRBV27 to TRBJ1-6; maybe TRBD1 (6 bases). V was pared by 5 bases and J by 10 bases, with 15 bases between. The length of the CDR3 is 14 residues. Per the germline V gene, CDR1 is MNHEY and CDR2 is SMNVEV (reference sequence). The CDR3 DNA reads as TGTGCCAGCAGTGGGGGCCAGACGGGCTCACCCCTCCACTTT. This gives the protein CASSGGQTGSPLHF.

This clone turned up a few times. J is TRBJ2-1 and V is TRBV27, with D perhaps matching TRBD1 (6 bases). The CDR3 length is 17 residues. Germline CDR1 and CDR2: MNHEY and SMNVEV (reference sequence). The V end was cut by 5 bases, the J end by 2 bases, with 19 bases between. The CDR3 is CASSPTVDSSTYNEQFF. DNA for the CDR3: TGTGCCAGCAGTCCTACTGTGGACAGTTCTACCTACAATGAGCAGTTCTTC.

This clone appeared a few times. V gene TRBV4-3 combines with J gene TRBJ1-2; 7 bases align to TRBD1. Germline V gene sequence: CDR1 LGHNA, CDR2 YSLEER. The junction had 5 bases not matched to a gene; V was cut back by 2 bases and J by 2 bases. The CDR3 sequence is 15 residues long. CDR3 sequence (DNA): TGCGCCAGCAGCCAATACCTACAGGGGAACTATGGCTACACCTTC. This codes for CASSQYLQGNYGYTF.

This clone was seen a handful of times. The chain recombines TRBV5-4 with TRBJ2-1, with D perhaps matching TRBD1 (5 bases). V lost 4 bases, J lost 9 bases, and 8 bases lay in between. Per the germline V gene, CDR1 is SGHNT and CDR2 is YYREEE (reference sequence). This CDR3 region has 11 residues. The CDR3 loop reads CASSQRGEQFF. The CDR3 bases are TGTGCCAGCAGCCAAAGGGGTGAGCAGTTCTTC.

The table lists this clone with a few counts. The chain employs TRBV5-4 and TRBJ2-5, with D perhaps matching TRBD2 (5 bases). CDR1 is SGHNT, CDR2 YYREEE, per germline (reference sequence). CDR3 length equals 16 residues. Trimming removed 4 bases from V and 2 bases from J, with 18 bases in between. The CDR3, as DNA: TGTGCCAGCAGCCCCCTGAGGGCGAGGGAGCAAGAGACCCAGTACTTC. This codes for CASSPLRAREQETQYF.

V usage is TRBV19 and J usage is TRBJ2-1; 10 nucleotides agree with TRBD2. The CDR3 length is 19 residues. Per germline, CDR1 LNHDA and CDR2 SQIVND (reference sequence). The junction had 9 bases not matched to a gene; V was cut back by 0 bases and J by 1 base. The CDR3 spells CASSIDFGTSVRSYNEQFF. The CDR3 region has the DNA TGTGCCAGTAGTATAGATTTCGGGACTAGCGTACGATCCTACAATGAGCAGTTCTTC.

This clone was recorded a few times. The CDR3 loop is CAWSLTPYGANVLTF. In DNA form, the CDR3 reads TGTGCCTGGAGTTTGACCCCGTATGGGGCCAACGTCCTGACTTTC. J is TRBJ2-6 and V is TRBV30, with unresolved D. This CDR3 spans 15 amino acids. The V gene lost 2 bases and the J gene lost 3 bases, with 11 bases spanning the gap. Germline V CDR1 and CDR2: GTSNPN, SVGIG (reference sequence).